This T cell receptor beta chain comes out of a study of shared clonotypes between healthy human individuals (TCRdb year 2020). About the full investigation: A couple of women and three men aged 18 to 49 years were included in the cohort. For each donor, three plates each were used for CD4 naive and CD4 memory, two plates were used for CD8 naive, and one plate was used for CD8 memory. The study deeply sequenced blood TCR repertoires of about 5 healthy adults to estimate repertoire size and the extent of clonotype sharing between individuals. To increase sequencing depth and limit assay-specific biases, different laboratories used diverse techniques to prepare libraries and sequence TCR repertoires. Per donor, leukapheresis produced somewhere between about 0.9 and 9.5 billion PBMCs. What the work shows at the level of the full study, not this receptor alone: Larger estimated clonotype richness was generally found for naive subsets than for memory subsets. Sampling was restricted to blood, and TCR repertoires in tissues likely differ from the TCR repertoires found in blood. Because the study included only a small number of donors, the genetic and exposure-history diversity represented was limited. Based on pairwise subsampling, the degree of clonotype sharing among donors was expected to be affected by sequencing depth. Compared with non-shared clonotypes, the clonotypes found in all four sorted-subset donors had higher generation probabilities. Even with the large sequencing depth, rarefaction of the sorted-subset datasets indicated that sequencing was incomplete. Approximately 5% of naive CD4, around 4% of naive CD8, around 2.3% of memory CD4, and around 0.42% of memory CD8 clonotypes were shared across a few donors.

Details on this clone: Its cognate antigen has yet to be identified. No base qualities exist here, and no much larger clone lies one base off it.

The CDR3 goes from the cysteine to the phenylalanine over 12 residues. Only the CDR3 DNA stays, 36 bases, in frame from base 1. The germline V gene encodes CDR1 SGHTA and CDR2 FQGNSA. V is cut by 5 bases and J by 4 bases, and the space between the germline ends is 8 bases. The donors were healthy, HIV-negative adults with no recently reported acute infections or vaccinations. Every donor was a Caucasian adult residing in Nashville, Tennessee, USA. CD4+ T cells were enriched by magnetic negative selection, after which naive cells were positively selected on CD45RA and the negative fraction was taken as the memory subset. After blood collection by leukapheresis, PBMCs were isolated using Ficoll-Histopaque density gradient centrifugation and then cryopreserved in the vapor phase of liquid nitrogen. Analytical flow cytometry was used to check the purity and quantity of every magnetically sorted T cell population. Genomic DNA was isolated from each sorted fraction and quantified by UV absorbance on a Nanodrop 2000c.

TCR CDR3 regions were amplified from genomic DNA by multiplex PCR using the deep immunoSEQ assay. For each cell subset, the extracted genomic DNA was distributed evenly across all wells of several immunoSEQ 96-well plates, and each plate served as one replicate. For sorted subsets, each replicate PCR was loaded with around 200 ng genomic DNA, equivalent to about 33,000 T cell genomes. Purified libraries were measured with a Qubit 3.0 fluorometer, size-checked on a Bioanalyzer 2100, and measured again with the KAPA Library Quantification kit. Each immunoSEQ 96-well plate was sequenced on its own single-read 150-cycle Illumina NextSeq 550 flow cell. Under the source paper's analysis protocol: Because the immunoSEQ output included only junctional sequences and no quality scores, the filtering could not be the same as the filtering used for full-length reads. Sequences were annotated with PyIR, a Python wrapper for IgBLAST v1.9, and V/J genes and CDR3 were assigned using IMGT germline references. Reads were removed for weak V/J assignments (E-value above 1e-6), missing CDR3, stop codons, out-of-frame junctions, or ambiguous translated residues. A V3J clonotype was defined by an identical inferred V gene, J gene, and CDR3 amino acid sequence. Percentage overlap between repertoires was calculated by dividing the number of shared unique clonotypes by the size of the smaller repertoire. Richness of each repertoire was evaluated using RTK rarefaction, the Chao1 estimator, and Recon v2.1 estimates of unobserved clonotypes. Generation probabilities were computed with OLGA for all TCRbeta clonotypes obtained by the gDNA method from a few donors. TCRdb's version of the immuneACCESS table is confined to in-frame rearrangements and falls short of the full clone set. An unresolved V gene accounts for under half of the shortfall where checked; the remainder is of unknown origin. The DNA gave D and trimming, while V, J and clone size come from that table. The sample table lists millions of clones, approximately 95% of them with a count of one. 0.39% of the sample rests with the top ten.

The source is a young man in good health. Some clones in this sample may be carry-over from other donors' samples. The material sequenced was naive CD4+ T cells from PBMCs. This specimen's cell subset or site label, per the study, means: CD45RA+ positively selected. The sequence is built from TRBV7-2 and TRBJ2-5; no D gene call is confident. The CDR3 protein sequence reads: CASSPETETQYF. The sequenced DNA: TGTGCCAGCAGCCCAGAGACAGAGACCCAGTACTTC.